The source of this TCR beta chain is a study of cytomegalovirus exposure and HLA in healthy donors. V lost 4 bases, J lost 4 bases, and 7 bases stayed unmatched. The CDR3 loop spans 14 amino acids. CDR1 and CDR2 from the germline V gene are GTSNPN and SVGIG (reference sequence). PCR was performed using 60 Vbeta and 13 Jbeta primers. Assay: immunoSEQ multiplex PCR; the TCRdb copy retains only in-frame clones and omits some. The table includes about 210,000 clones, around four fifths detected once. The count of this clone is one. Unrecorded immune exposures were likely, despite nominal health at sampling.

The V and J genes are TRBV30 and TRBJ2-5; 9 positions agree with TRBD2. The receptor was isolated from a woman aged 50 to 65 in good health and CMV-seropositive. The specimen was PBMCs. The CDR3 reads CAWTLAGAPETQYF. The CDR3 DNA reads TGTGCCTGGACTTTAGCGGGGGCCCCAGAGACCCAGTACTTC.